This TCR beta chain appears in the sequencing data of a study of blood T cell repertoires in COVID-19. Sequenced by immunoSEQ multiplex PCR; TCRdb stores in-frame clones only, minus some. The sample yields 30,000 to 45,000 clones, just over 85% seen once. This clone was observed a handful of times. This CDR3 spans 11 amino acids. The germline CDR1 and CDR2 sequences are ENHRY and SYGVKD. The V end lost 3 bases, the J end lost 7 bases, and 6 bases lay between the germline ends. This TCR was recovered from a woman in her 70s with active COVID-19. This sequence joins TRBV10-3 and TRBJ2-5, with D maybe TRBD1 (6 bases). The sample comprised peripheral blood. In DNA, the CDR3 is TGTGCCATCAGTGAAGGGGGGACCCAGTACTTC. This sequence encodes CAISEGGTQYF.